This TCR beta chain was sequenced for a study of human thymus T cells. Study findings and constraints: Thymic and blood repertoires appeared to carry a bias in their V and J gene usage.

The ends were cut back, 7 bases at V and 2 bases at J, with 12 bases in the middle. The CDR3 consists of 13 residues. Germline assignment: CDR1 SQVTM and CDR2 ANQGSEA. Note on this clone: Its matching antigen is unknown.

Having corrective surgery for congenital heart defects, healthy Finnish infants were the ones who donated. During surgery, about 0.5-1 mL peripheral blood was drawn from four of eight donors. Sequenced by immunoSEQ multiplex PCR; TCRdb stores in-frame clones only, minus some. The sample consists of some 57,000 clones, 94% of them appearing once. The origin of this receptor is a boy in the first two years of life with a congenital heart defect but otherwise immunologically healthy. This sequence joins TRBV29-1 and TRBJ2-1, with D possibly matching TRBD2 (5 bases). The sample consisted of blood. CDR3 coding DNA: TGCAGCGCCGAGAGGGATACCTACAATGAGCAGTTCTTC. Its protein is CSAERDTYNEQFF.